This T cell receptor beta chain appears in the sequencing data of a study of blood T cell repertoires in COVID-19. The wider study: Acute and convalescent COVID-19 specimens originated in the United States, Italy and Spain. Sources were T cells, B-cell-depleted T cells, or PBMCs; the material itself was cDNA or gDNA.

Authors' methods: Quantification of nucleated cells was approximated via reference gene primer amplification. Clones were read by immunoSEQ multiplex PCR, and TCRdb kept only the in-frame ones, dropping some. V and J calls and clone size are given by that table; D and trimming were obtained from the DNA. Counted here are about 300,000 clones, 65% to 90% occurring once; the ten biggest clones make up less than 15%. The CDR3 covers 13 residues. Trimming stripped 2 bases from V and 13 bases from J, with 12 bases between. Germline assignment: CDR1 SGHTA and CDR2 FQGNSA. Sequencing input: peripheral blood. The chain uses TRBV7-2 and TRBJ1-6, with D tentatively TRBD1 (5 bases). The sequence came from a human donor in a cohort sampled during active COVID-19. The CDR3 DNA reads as TGTGCCAGCAGCTTACAGGGAGGGTCCCCCCTCCACTTT. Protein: CASSLQGGSPLHF.